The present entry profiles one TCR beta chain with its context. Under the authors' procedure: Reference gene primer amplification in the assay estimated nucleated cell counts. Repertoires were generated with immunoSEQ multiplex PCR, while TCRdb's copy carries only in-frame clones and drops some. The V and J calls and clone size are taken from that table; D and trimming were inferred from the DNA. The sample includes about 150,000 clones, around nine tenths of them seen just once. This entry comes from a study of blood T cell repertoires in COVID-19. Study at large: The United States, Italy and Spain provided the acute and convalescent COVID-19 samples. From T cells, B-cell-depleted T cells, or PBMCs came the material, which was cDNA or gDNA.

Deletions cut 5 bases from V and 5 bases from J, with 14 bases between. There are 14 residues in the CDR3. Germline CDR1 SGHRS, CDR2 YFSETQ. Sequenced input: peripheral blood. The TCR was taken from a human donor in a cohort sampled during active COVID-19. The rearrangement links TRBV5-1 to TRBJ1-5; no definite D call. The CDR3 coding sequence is TGCGCCAGCAGGAGTAATGAGGGATATCAGCCCCAGCATTTT. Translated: CASRSNEGYQPQHF.